The present entry profiles one T cell receptor (beta chain) with its context. A read error may explain this, as a much larger clone is one base away. A second PCR, run for roughly 7 to 11 cycles, used a sample-barcoded 5' primer plus a J-beta primer mix. TCRdb redid the calling of the 5' RACE reads with MiXCR, one entry per CDR3 protein. The sample shows about 1.4 million distinct CDR3 sequences, around 59% of them seen only once. The sample comes from a study of blood T cells in healthy people across ages. The material sequenced was blood. The clonotype comes from a young man in good health.

The CDR3 region is CASSLGGRYERYF. The CDR3 DNA sequence: TGTGCCAGCAGCCTTGGGGGGCGCTACGAGCGGTACTTC. The chain has TRBV7-2 and TRBJ2-7; D could derive from TRBD1 or TRBD2 (6 bases each). Germline-derived CDR1 and CDR2 are SGHTA and FQGNSA. The CDR3 runs to 13 residues.